The sequence of this T cell receptor (beta chain) was determined in a study of response to subunit inactivated influenza vaccine. Germline CDR1 LGHDT, CDR2 YNNKEL (reference sequence). The length of the CDR3 is 13 residues. V gave up 5 bases and J gave up 12 bases; unmatched junction bases: 7. MiXCR was run by TCRdb on the RT-PCR reads, yielding one entry per CDR3 protein. The sample includes hundreds of thousands of distinct CDR3 sequences, 15% to 17% of them seen just once. This clonotype was recorded a few times. Sequencing was performed on PBMCs from blood, taken 12 days after vaccination. V usage is TRBV3-1 and J usage is TRBJ1-2; 12 nucleotides align to TRBD1. The receptor was derived from a man in his fifties or sixties who received an inactivated influenza vaccine. The CDR3 here is CASSSLGQGAHTF. CDR3 coding DNA: TGTGCCAGCAGCTCTCTGGGACAGGGGGCCCACACCTTC.